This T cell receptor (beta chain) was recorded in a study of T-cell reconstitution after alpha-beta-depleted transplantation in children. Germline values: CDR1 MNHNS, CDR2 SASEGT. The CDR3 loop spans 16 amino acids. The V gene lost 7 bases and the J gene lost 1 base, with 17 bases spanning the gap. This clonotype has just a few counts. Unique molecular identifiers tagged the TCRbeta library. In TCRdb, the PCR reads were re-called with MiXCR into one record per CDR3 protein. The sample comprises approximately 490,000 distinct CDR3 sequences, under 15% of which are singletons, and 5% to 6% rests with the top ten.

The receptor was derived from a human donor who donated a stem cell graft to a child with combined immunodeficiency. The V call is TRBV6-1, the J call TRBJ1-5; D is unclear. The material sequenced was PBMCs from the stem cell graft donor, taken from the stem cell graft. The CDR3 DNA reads TGTGCCAGCACCCTAAGGGCTGATTTGAGCAATCAGCCCCAGCATTTT. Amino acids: CASTLRADLSNQPQHF.